The 28 T cell receptor beta chains given below trace back to one sample, sequenced in a study of molecular identifiers for immune sequencing clone quantification. Via MiXCR, TCRdb re-called the PCR reads, giving one row per CDR3 protein. This table has about 100,000 distinct CDR3 sequences, approximately 22% appearing once. The material sequenced was naive CD8+ T cells from blood, with Jurkat cell RNA spiked in. Noted subset: FACS-sorted CD8+CD4-CCR7+CD45RA+ naive T cells. The source is a human donor in good health. Some libraries in this study had Jurkat cell RNA spiked in.

This clonotype has a count of ten or more. V gene TRBV24-1 combines with J gene TRBJ2-2, with D perhaps TRBD2 (6 bases). CDR1 and CDR2 from the germline V gene are KGHDR and SFDVKD. The germline V and J ends were trimmed by 4 bases and 6 bases, with 8 bases remaining between them. This CDR3 comprises 13 residues. The CDR3 protein is CATSEVAAGELFF. CDR3 nucleotides: TGTGCCACCAGTGAGGTAGCGGCCGGGGAGCTGTTTTTT.

This clonotype was recorded once. A read error may explain this, as a much larger clone is one base away. This sequence joins TRBV29-1 and TRBJ2-5; the D is unclear. The CDR3 consists of 12 residues. The germline gives CDR1 SQVTM, CDR2 ANQGSEA. The DNA for the CDR3 is TGCAGCGTTGTTTGGGTACAAGAGACCCGGTACTTC. Translation: CSVVWVQETRYF.

This clonotype occurred many times. The CDR3 loop is CASSLMRQGYNEQFF. CDR3 nucleotide sequence: TGTGCCAGCAGCCTTATGAGACAGGGCTACAATGAGCAGTTCTTC. V and J are TRBV7-2 and TRBJ2-1; TRBD1 aligns across 7 bases. Germline CDR1 and CDR2: SGHTA and FQGNSA. The CDR3 spans 15 residues. The V and J ends lost 5 bases and 3 bases, in that order; junction bases with no gene match: 7.

Worth noting for this clonotype: A read error may explain this, as a much larger clone is one base away. The chain has TRBV30 and TRBJ2-3; TRBD2 agrees at 7 bases. The CDR3 length is 14 residues. V shed 5 bases, J shed 2 bases, and the junction held 7 bases outside the gene matches. Germline V gives CDR1 GTSNPN, CDR2 SVGIG (reference sequence). CDR3: CAWSLAEPTDTQYF. For the CDR3, the DNA is TGTGCCTGGTCCCTAGCGGAGCCCACAGATACGCAGTATTTT.

At least ten counts were recorded for this clonotype. The chain employs TRBV7-9 and TRBJ1-5; D is undetermined. CDR3 length equals 15 residues. V lost 5 bases and J 5 bases, leaving 16 bases between the germline ends. Germline loops: CDR1 SEHNR, CDR2 FQNEAQ (reference sequence). CDR3 region: CASSLTAGGYQPQHF. CDR3 nucleotide sequence: TGTGCCAGCAGCCTCACAGCGGGTGGATATCAGCCCCAGCATTTT.

This clonotype appeared a few times. The J gene is TRBJ2-7, the V gene TRBV29-1; D tentatively reads TRBD1 or TRBD2 (5 bases each). Germline V gene data show CDR1 as SQVTM and CDR2 as ANQGSEA. The CDR3 contains 13 residues. The V gene lost 3 bases and the J gene lost 5 bases, with 14 bases spanning the gap. In nucleotides, the CDR3 is TGCAGCGTTGAGTGGGCAGGGCGGGACGAGCAGTACTTC. Protein sequence: CSVEWAGRDEQYF.

To note about this clonotype: A much larger clone lies a single base off, so this may be a read error. The genes are TRBV7-2 and TRBJ2-3; 10 bases are shared with TRBD2. This CDR3 is 17 amino acids long. Germline CDR1 reads SGHTA; CDR2 reads FQGNSA. The CDR3 spells CARSSISGGAMADTQYF. For the CDR3, the DNA is TGTGCCCGCAGCTCGATCAGCGGGGGGGCCATGGCAGATACGCAGTATTTT. Combining the CDR3 with reference TRBV7-2 and TRBJ2-3 gives the whole variable domain GAGVSQSPSNKVTEKGKDVELRCDPISGHTALYWYRQSLGQGLEFLIYFQGNSAPDKSGLPSDRFSAERTGGSVSTLTIQRTQQEDSAVYLCARSSISGGAMADTQYFGPGTRLTVL.

The V gene is TRBV6-1, the J gene TRBJ2-7, with D perhaps matching TRBD2 (5 bases). Trimming removed 6 bases from V and 3 bases from J, with 18 bases in between. Germline-derived CDR1 and CDR2 are MNHNS and SASEGT. CDR3 length equals 15 residues. This CDR3 is CASSLRKDGIYEQYF. The CDR3 DNA follows: TGTGCCAGCAGCCTCAGAAAAGACGGGATCTACGAGCAGTACTTC.

The sample holds a few counts of this clonotype. Being one base from a much bigger clone, this may be a read error. The J gene is TRBJ2-7, the V gene TRBV4-3; D gene unclear. CDR1 and CDR2 (germline): LGHNA, YSLEER. The CDR3 spans 13 residues. The germline V and J ends were trimmed by 1 base and 5 bases, with 9 bases remaining between them. This chain's CDR3 is CASSQVAPHEQYF. The CDR3 DNA is TGCGCCAGCAGCCAAGTCGCTCCCCACGAGCAGTACTTC.

About this clonotype itself: A much larger clone differs from this one at a single base, so this may be a read error. J is TRBJ2-1 and V is TRBV20-1; 7 nucleotides agree with TRBD2. The V gene end was trimmed by 3 bases and the J gene end by 3 bases; junction bases not matched to a gene: 5. This CDR3 spans 14 amino acids. Germline CDR1 is DFQATT and CDR2 is SNEGSKA (reference sequence). CDR3 residues: CSARHSGYYNEQFF. CDR3 coding DNA: TGCAGTGCTAGGCATAGCGGGTACTACAATGAGCAGTTCTTC.

This clonotype was observed at least ten times. The J gene is TRBJ1-3, the V gene TRBV4-3; D is uncertain. The CDR3 extends over 15 amino acids. Per the germline V gene, CDR1 is LGHNA and CDR2 is YSLEER. Deletions cut 0 bases from V and 0 bases from J, with 6 bases between. CDR3 in DNA: TGCGCCAGCAGCCAAGACCCGGGCTCTGGAAACACCATATATTTT. Its protein is CASSQDPGSGNTIYF.

In its sample, this clonotype was seen a few times. CDR3 residues: CASSQDFRGSNSPLHF. In DNA, the CDR3 is TGCGCCAGCAGCCAAGATTTCAGGGGGTCAAATTCACCCCTCCACTTT. The V gene is TRBV4-3, the J gene TRBJ1-6, with 7 bases fitting TRBD1. Germline CDR1 is LGHNA and CDR2 is YSLEER. J gave up 7 bases and V 0 bases, and 6 bases lay outside the gene matches. The CDR3 loop spans 16 amino acids.

This clonotype was detected many times. This chain links TRBV6-1 with TRBJ1-1; tentative D call: TRBD1 (6 bases). CDR1 is MNHNS, CDR2 SASEGT, per germline. Trimming shortened V by 1 base and J by 8 bases, and 14 bases separated the two germline ends. This CDR3 is 14 amino acids long. In nucleotides, the CDR3 is TGTGCCAGCAGTGAAGGGGACAAGTTGTCGGAAGCTTTCTTT. Translated, it gives CASSEGDKLSEAFF.

This clonotype appeared many times. The chain couples TRBV5-1 to TRBJ2-7; the D is unclear. Germline CDR1 is SGHRS and CDR2 is YFSETQ. This CDR3 has 14 residues. The V end was cut by 0 bases, the J end by 4 bases, with 11 bases between. CDR3 sequence (DNA): TGCGCCAGCAGCTTGGACCCTGGTTTGTACGAGCAGTACTTC. Its translation: CASSLDPGLYEQYF.

This clonotype was counted ten times or more. The rearrangement joins TRBV2 to TRBJ2-5; the match to TRBD2 covers 11 bases. The CDR3 contains 17 residues. Germline lookup yields CDR1 SNHLY and CDR2 FYNNEI. V gave up 6 bases and J gave up 2 bases; unmatched junction bases: 11. As DNA, the CDR3 is TGTGCCAGCAGGCAAGGGACTAGCGGAGGGTGGCAAGAGACCCAGTACTTC. This sequence encodes CASRQGTSGGWQETQYF.

The chain links TRBV24-1 to TRBJ2-1; D is unclear. The CDR3 totals 15 residues. V was shortened by 3 bases and J by 1 base, with 9 bases between the two germline ends. Germline CDR1 is KGHDR and CDR2 is SFDVKD. CDR3 in amino acids: CATSDTRSSYNEQFF. The CDR3 DNA reads as TGTGCCACCAGTGATACGAGAAGTTCCTACAATGAGCAGTTCTTC.

The CDR3 spells CASSKGRGGLETYNEQFF. The CDR3 DNA sequence: TGCGCCAGCAGCAAGGGGCGGGGGGGCCTAGAAACCTACAATGAGCAGTTCTTC. The chain joins TRBV4-1 to TRBJ2-1; 9 nucleotides agree with TRBD2. Germline CDR1 MGHRA, CDR2 YSYEKL. This CDR3 contains 18 residues. Trimming cost V 5 bases and J 2 bases; bases outside gene matches: 13.

About this clonotype itself: Sequence at one end of the junction differs from germline and may be a read error. The chain is built from TRBV7-2 and TRBJ2-7; no firm D call. CDR3 length equals 11 residues. Per germline, CDR1 SGHTA and CDR2 FQGNSA. The chain's CDR3 is CASSVYYVQYF. In DNA form, the CDR3 reads TGTGCCAGCAGCGTTTACTACGTGCAGTACTTC. Filled out from reference TRBV7-2 and TRBJ2-7, the complete variable domain reads GAGVSQSPSNKVTEKGKDVELRCDPISGHTALYWYRQSLGQGLEFLIYFQGNSAPDKSGLPSDRFSAERTGGSVSTLTIQRTQQEDSAVYLCASSVYYVQYFGPGTRLTVT.

At least ten counts were recorded for this clonotype. V usage is TRBV27 and J usage is TRBJ2-7; 11 nucleotides align to TRBD1. The J segment lost 3 bases and the V segment lost 5 bases, leaving 15 bases of the junction unmatched. The CDR3 extends over 18 amino acids. Germline V gene sequence: CDR1 MNHEY, CDR2 SMNVEV (reference sequence). This chain's CDR3 is CASSKLGTGGHQFYEQYF. In DNA, the CDR3 is TGTGCCAGCAGTAAGCTTGGGACAGGGGGACACCAATTCTACGAGCAGTACTTC.

At least ten counts were recorded for this clonotype. The V gene is TRBV27, the J gene TRBJ2-3; D is perhaps TRBD2 (6 bases). From germline, CDR1 is MNHEY and CDR2 SMNVEV (reference sequence). The CDR3 length is 14 residues. V gave up 5 bases and J gave up 2 bases, with 11 bases separating them. This CDR3 reads CASSPGANTDTQYF. CDR3 DNA sequence: TGTGCCAGCAGTCCGGGAGCCAACACAGATACGCAGTATTTT.

At least ten counts were recorded for this clonotype. This chain uses TRBV30 with TRBJ2-7; 9 nucleotides line up with TRBD2. V shed 0 bases and J 1 base; nucleotides not matched to a gene: 1. CDR3 length equals 14 residues. Germline V gene data show CDR1 as GTSNPN and CDR2 as SVGIG (reference sequence). The CDR3 DNA follows: TGTGCCTGGAGTGTGCTAGCGGGGTCCTACGAGCAGTACTTC. As protein: CAWSVLAGSYEQYF.

In the case of this clonotype: This CDR3 is missing its conserved last phenylalanine or tryptophan, likely due to a read error. The V gene is TRBV4-3, the J gene TRBJ1-2; D is unclear. Germline values: CDR1 LGHNA, CDR2 YSLEER. V lost 0 bases and J 3 bases, leaving 14 bases between the germline ends. The CDR3 spans 16 residues. This chain's CDR3 is CASSQDLATDYYGYTL. The CDR3 region has the DNA TGCGCCAGCAGCCAAGATCTCGCCACAGATTACTATGGCTACACCCTC.

As regards this clonotype: Given a much more abundant clone one base away, this may be a read error. The chain links TRBV6-1 to TRBJ1-5, with 9 bases that match TRBD1. V trimming: 6 bases; J trimming: 3 bases; junction bases outside the gene matches: 9. Germline V gene data show CDR1 as MNHNS and CDR2 as SASEGT. This CDR3 region has 16 residues. CDR3 bases: TGTGCCAGCAGGGACAGGGGATCGTATAACAATCAGCCCCAGCATTTT. This sequence encodes CASRDRGSYNNQPQHF.

In this sample, this clonotype turned up many times. This chain joins TRBV9 and TRBJ2-3; 9 positions agree with TRBD2. The J segment lost 4 bases and the V segment lost 0 bases, leaving 6 bases of the junction unmatched. CDR3 length equals 16 residues. Germline CDR1 is SGDLS and CDR2 is YYNGEE. This CDR3 reads CASSVEGGGASDTQYF. The DNA of the CDR3 is TGTGCCAGCAGCGTAGAGGGCGGGGGGGCGTCAGATACGCAGTATTTT.

Many counts were recorded for this clonotype. The J gene is TRBJ2-3, the V gene TRBV12-3 or TRBV12-4; D is uncertain. The V end lost 3 bases, the J end lost 2 bases, and 9 bases lay between the germline ends. This CDR3 spans 14 amino acids. The CDR3 spells CASSFPQTTDTQYF. In DNA, the CDR3 is TGTGCCAGCAGTTTCCCCCAGACCACAGATACGCAGTATTTT.

This clonotype was detected many times. This chain connects TRBV7-2 to TRBJ2-5; TRBD2 aligns across 8 bases. The germline gives CDR1 SGHTA, CDR2 FQGNSA. J gave up 0 bases and V 1 base, and 7 bases lay outside the gene matches. The CDR3 extends over 17 amino acids. CDR3 sequence: CASSLEGPSGYQETQYF. DNA for the CDR3: TGTGCCAGCAGCTTAGAGGGGCCTAGCGGGTACCAAGAGACCCAGTACTTC.

The table lists this clonotype with a few counts. The rearrangement uses TRBV11-2 and TRBJ2-5, with 8 nucleotides matching TRBD1. The CDR3 spans 13 residues. Losses at the gene ends were 4 bases for V and 5 bases for J; bases not matched to a gene: 3. Looked up from germline, CDR1 is SGHAT and CDR2 is FQNNGV. The CDR3 is CASSSYRGETQYF. CDR3 DNA: TGTGCCAGCAGCTCATACAGGGGGGAGACCCAGTACTTC. Full variable domain (rest looked up from reference TRBV11-2 and TRBJ2-5): EAGVAQSPRYKIIEKRQSVAFWCNPISGHATLYWYQQILGQGPKLLIQFQNNGVVDDSQLPKDRFSAERLKGVDSTLKIQPAKLEDSAVYLCASSSYRGETQYFGPGTRLLVL.

With regard to this clonotype: This may come from a read error, since a much larger clone is one base off. The V gene is TRBV20-1, the J gene TRBJ2-7; tentative D call: TRBD2 (6 bases). The DNA end favors TRBJ2-1, so the J call may be wrong. The CDR3 covers 11 residues. Per the germline V gene, CDR1 is DFQATT and CDR2 is SNEGSKA (reference sequence). CDR3 coding DNA: TGCAGTGCTGACCTAGCGATCGAGCAGTTCTTC. Its translation: CSADLAIEQFF.